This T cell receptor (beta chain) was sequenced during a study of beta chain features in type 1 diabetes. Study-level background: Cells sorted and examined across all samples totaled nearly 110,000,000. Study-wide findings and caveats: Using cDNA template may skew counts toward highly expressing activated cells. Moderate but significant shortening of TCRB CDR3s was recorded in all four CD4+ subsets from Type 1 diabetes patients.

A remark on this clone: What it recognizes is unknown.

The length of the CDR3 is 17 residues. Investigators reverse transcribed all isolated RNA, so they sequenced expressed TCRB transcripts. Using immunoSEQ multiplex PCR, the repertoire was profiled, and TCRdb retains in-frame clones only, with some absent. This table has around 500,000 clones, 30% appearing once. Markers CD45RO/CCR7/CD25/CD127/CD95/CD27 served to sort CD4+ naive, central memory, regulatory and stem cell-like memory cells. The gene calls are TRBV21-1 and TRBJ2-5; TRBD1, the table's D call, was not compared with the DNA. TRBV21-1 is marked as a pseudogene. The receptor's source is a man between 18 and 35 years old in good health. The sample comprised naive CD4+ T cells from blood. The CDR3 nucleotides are TGTGCCAGCAGCACTCAGGAAGGGACAACTCCTCAAGAGACCCAGTACTTC. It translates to CASSTQEGTTPQETQYF.